This TCR beta chain originates from a study of T cell repertoires in cytomegalovirus infection. Looking at the study overall: Public TCR beta signatures indicated both CMV infection and matching HLA type.

Losses at the gene ends were 7 bases for V and 9 bases for J; bases not matched to a gene: 11. Germline lookup yields CDR1 SGHVS and CDR2 FQNEAQ. The CDR3 loop spans 15 amino acids. Each CDR3 protein gets one entry after TCRdb re-called the reads with MiXCR. The repertoire consists of about 360,000 distinct CDR3 sequences, with roughly a third occurring once and the leading ten covering 13%. A word on this clonotype: Its antigen remains unknown.

The sequenced sample was cultured PBMCs, obtained from culture after CMV antigen stimulation. This rearrangement joins TRBV7-8 to TRBJ2-1; 11 positions agree with TRBD2. The TCR sequence derives from a human donor in good health (CMV status not recorded). Some clones in this sample may be carry-over from other donors' samples. CDR3 sequence: CASILTSGSIIEQFF. The DNA for the CDR3 is TGTGCCAGCATCCTCACTAGCGGGAGTATAATTGAGCAGTTCTTC. Using reference TRBV7-8 and TRBJ2-1 for the parts outside the CDR3, the full variable domain is GAGVSQSPRYKVAKRGQDVALRCDPISGHVSLFWYQQALGQGPEFLTYFQNEAQLDKSGLPSDRFFAERPEGSVSTLKIQRTQQEDSAVYLCASILTSGSIIEQFFGPGTRLTVL.